The next 11 T cell receptor beta chains were all read from a single sample in a study of identical twins. TCRdb re-derived calls from the 5' RACE reads in MiXCR, one entry per CDR3 protein. The table has a few hundred thousand distinct CDR3 sequences, over 8.5% seen once. The sample was also reused in another study, on yellow fever vaccine responses in identical twins.

The sequencing sample was made of PBMCs. The receptors were sampled from a woman under 30 in good health.

This clonotype came up many times. This chain joins TRBV28 and TRBJ2-1; D remains ambiguous. This CDR3 is built from 13 residues. The germline V gene has CDR1 MDHEN and CDR2 SYDVKM. V was cut by 2 bases and J by 2 bases, with 4 bases left in between. CDR3 bases: TGTGCCAGCAGTTTAGACGCCTACAATGAGCAGTTCTTC. Amino acid sequence: CASSLDAYNEQFF. The full variable domain, its missing parts supplied by reference TRBV28 and TRBJ2-1, is DVKVTQSSRYLVKRTGEKVFLECVQDMDHENMFWYRQDPGLGLRLIYFSYDVKMKEKGDIPEGYSVSREKKERFSLILESASTNQTSMYLCASSLDAYNEQFFGPGTRLTVL.

This clonotype was counted ten times or more. The rearrangement links TRBV29-1 to TRBJ2-7; 7 bases fit TRBD1. Trimming at V came to 5 bases and at J to 3 bases, leaving 4 bases not matched to a gene. The CDR3 extends over 12 amino acids. The germline gives CDR1 SQVTM, CDR2 ANQGSEA. The CDR3 sequence: CSVPGQDYEQYF. DNA of the CDR3: TGCAGCGTTCCCGGACAGGACTACGAGCAGTACTTC.

Many counts were recorded for this clonotype. The CDR3 region is CASSSNTVVHEQYF. In DNA, the CDR3 is TGCGCCAGCAGCTCGAACACGGTTGTCCACGAGCAGTACTTC. The chain has TRBV5-1 and TRBJ2-7; D is unresolved. Germline V gives CDR1 SGHRS, CDR2 YFSETQ. This CDR3 is 14 amino acids long. Trimming took off 3 bases at V and 5 bases at J, with 15 bases between the two ends.

This clonotype was recorded many times. The V gene is TRBV6-1, the J gene TRBJ2-3; 10 bases are shared with TRBD1. The V segment lost 5 bases and the J segment 1 base; nucleotides outside the gene matches: 6. From germline, CDR1 is MNHNS and CDR2 SASEGT. This CDR3 comprises 16 residues. The CDR3 here is CASSRPGTGGTDTQYF. DNA for the CDR3: TGTGCCAGCAGTCGCCCCGGGACAGGGGGCACAGATACGCAGTATTTT.

The V gene is TRBV4-3, the J gene TRBJ2-7; 9 bases match TRBD1. Germline CDR1 LGHNA, CDR2 YSLEER. V lost 1 base, J lost 7 bases, and 14 bases stayed unmatched. The length of the CDR3 is 17 residues. The CDR3 reads CASSQGLLGTGPGEQYF. The CDR3 DNA sequence: TGCGCCAGCAGCCAAGGCCTTTTAGGGACAGGGCCCGGGGAGCAGTACTTC.

This clonotype was seen only a few times. The rearrangement uses TRBV7-9 and TRBJ1-1, with 7 nucleotides matching TRBD1. This CDR3 spans 13 amino acids. Germline lookup yields CDR1 SEHNR and CDR2 FQNEAQ (reference sequence). V was clipped by 4 bases and J by 9 bases; unmatched bases: 8. The CDR3 is CASSSRDRVKAFF. The CDR3 bases are TGTGCCAGCAGCTCCCGGGACAGAGTTAAAGCTTTCTTT.

This clonotype was counted only a few times. The V call is TRBV6-1, the J call TRBJ1-1; TRBD1 might be the D (6 bases). This CDR3 has 15 residues. The V gene's germline CDR1 is MNHNS and CDR2 SASEGT. V gave up 6 bases and J gave up 5 bases, with 19 bases separating them. The CDR3 sequence is CASSLPTGIRTEAFF. CDR3 coding DNA: TGTGCCAGCAGCCTACCTACAGGGATCAGGACTGAAGCTTTCTTT.

The chain is built from TRBV15 and TRBJ2-3; 7 bases agree with TRBD2. The V gene end was trimmed by 0 bases and the J gene end by 3 bases; junction bases not matched to a gene: 3. The CDR3 is 15 amino acids. Germline-derived CDR1 and CDR2 are LNHNV and YYDKDF (reference sequence). The CDR3 spells CATSRDEGGTDTQYF. The DNA of the CDR3 is TGTGCCACCAGCAGAGATGAGGGAGGGACAGATACGCAGTATTTT.

In this sample, this clonotype turned up a few times. The rearrangement joins TRBV20-1 to TRBJ2-3; no clear D. The CDR3 is 13 residues long. Trimming stripped 6 bases from V and 6 bases from J, with 16 bases between. Germline values: CDR1 DFQATT, CDR2 SNEGSKA (reference sequence). Written as DNA, the CDR3 is TGCAGTGCCGATGACCGCGTTGGGGATACGCAGTATTTT. Its protein is CSADDRVGDTQYF.

Only a few counts were recorded for this clonotype. DNA of the CDR3: TGCGCCAGCAGCCCGGCATCTAGCGGATTCCAAGAGACCCAGTACTTC. It is translated as CASSPASSGFQETQYF. The chain couples TRBV5-1 to TRBJ2-5; 7 bases line up with TRBD2. In germline, CDR1 is SGHRS, CDR2 YFSETQ. The CDR3 totals 16 residues. V lost 4 bases to trimming and J lost 1 base; unmatched junction nucleotides: 10.

The gene calls are TRBV13 and TRBJ2-7; 7 bases map to TRBD2. CDR3 length: 15 amino acids. The J segment lost 3 bases and the V segment lost 5 bases, leaving 10 bases of the junction unmatched. The germline CDR1 and CDR2 sequences are PRHDT and FYEKMQ (reference sequence). CDR3 sequence reads: CASSLGTTRSYEQYF. As DNA, the CDR3 is TGTGCCAGCAGCCTGGGGACTACGCGGAGCTACGAGCAGTACTTC.